The rows below give T cell receptor beta chains drawn from one sample of a study of T-cell reconstitution after alpha-beta-depleted transplantation in children. One entry per CDR3 protein, called by TCRdb with MiXCR from the PCR reads. Seen here are about 27,000 distinct CDR3 sequences, 5% to 7% observed once, and the top ten hold roughly 7%. The sample here was PBMCs, mostly from graft donor cells, taken 180 days after TCRalphabeta/CD19-depleted stem cell transplant. All receptors derive from a male patient between 5 and 17 years old who had a stem cell transplant for acute myeloid leukemia, so the T cells may come from the graft donor. Both conserved end residues are part of each CDR3. Fields, in order: CDR3 protein, V gene, J gene.

CDR3: CAISGGVQYNEQFF; V: TRBV10-3; J: TRBJ2-1
CDR3: CASSLSHEQYF; V: TRBV3-1; J: TRBJ2-7
CDR3: CASSYQGSWNQPQHF; V: TRBV5-8; J: TRBJ1-5
CDR3: CASSFGAENTEAFF; V: TRBV12-3/TRBV12-4; J: TRBJ1-1
CDR3: CATSSLGSADNEQFF; V: TRBV15; J: TRBJ2-1
CDR3: CASSFRTEELFF; V: TRBV5-1; J: TRBJ2-2
CDR3: CASKVRVYSNQPQHF; V: TRBV6-5; J: TRBJ1-5
CDR3: CASSPGTGTPETQYF; V: TRBV5-6; J: TRBJ2-5
CDR3: CSSWGVAGGVRDNEQFF; V: TRBV20-1; J: TRBJ2-1
CDR3: CASSQSGTSGGTDTQYF; V: TRBV4-2; J: TRBJ2-3
CDR3: CASSQDRSNYGYTF; V: TRBV6-5; J: TRBJ1-2
CDR3: CASRPGLAGGIDMSYEQYF; V: TRBV6-2/TRBV6-3; J: TRBJ2-7
CDR3: CASSLAGVLGQYF; V: TRBV7-2; J: TRBJ2-7
CDR3: CASRLIPLETQYF; V: TRBV6-2/TRBV6-3; J: TRBJ2-5
CDR3: CASSYPGTGFREQYF; V: TRBV11-1; J: TRBJ2-7
CDR3: CSATYRVGGETQYF; V: TRBV20-1; J: TRBJ2-5
CDR3: CAWSIGPTGELFF; V: TRBV30; J: TRBJ2-2
CDR3: CASSSTGGPTYNEQFF; V: TRBV28; J: TRBJ2-1
CDR3: CAWSGYGGSPSYEQYF; V: TRBV30; J: TRBJ2-7
CDR3: CASSPFGGNQPQHF; V: TRBV5-1; J: TRBJ1-5
CDR3: CASSWTSGRGSDTQYF; V: TRBV5-6; J: TRBJ2-3
CDR3: CASRGGVNTGELFF; V: TRBV6-2/TRBV6-3; J: TRBJ2-2
CDR3: CASSESTGISTDTQYF; V: TRBV6-4; J: TRBJ2-3
CDR3: CASRDRVAGVGHEQFF; V: TRBV6-1; J: TRBJ2-1
CDR3: CASSFGGRAFTDTQYF; V: TRBV12-3/TRBV12-4; J: TRBJ2-3
CDR3: CASSRAGLAGASEQYF; V: TRBV6-2/TRBV6-3; J: TRBJ2-7
CDR3: CASRYTGTGNSPLHF; V: TRBV28; J: TRBJ1-6
CDR3: CSVNRVRNEQFF; V: TRBV29-1; J: TRBJ2-1
CDR3: CASSSDMGSGANLLTF; V: TRBV5-1; J: TRBJ2-6
CDR3: CASSIRVLNTGELFF; V: TRBV19; J: TRBJ2-2
CDR3: CASSPQGSVYVEQYF; V: TRBV18; J: TRBJ2-7
CDR3: CATSEPGSYEQYF; V: TRBV24-1; J: TRBJ2-7
CDR3: CASSELNGPSNTGELFF; V: TRBV6-1; J: TRBJ2-2